A single sample is the source of the 9 T cell receptor beta chains below, sequenced in a study of blood T cells in healthy people across ages. For the second PCR, which ran for about 6 to 11 cycles, a sample-barcoded 5' primer and a J-beta primer mix were used. TCRdb analysed the 5' RACE reads with MiXCR anew, one entry per CDR3 protein. The sample lists over 300,000 distinct CDR3 sequences, more than 45% occurring once. The sequencing sample was made of blood. Receptor source: a man in his fifties or sixties in good health.

Here the CDR3 DNA reads TGCGCCAGCAGCTTGGGGACCAAAGTGGCCCAGTACTTC. This translates into CASSLGTKVAQYF. This chain joins TRBV5-1 and TRBJ2-7; D is unclear. The CDR3 spans 13 residues. From germline, CDR1 is SGHRS and CDR2 YFSETQ. Trimming took off 0 bases at V and 10 bases at J, with 14 bases between the two ends.

The chain recombines TRBV5-6 with TRBJ2-6; 9 nucleotides line up with TRBD2. V shed 0 bases and J 7 bases; nucleotides not matched to a gene: 8. CDR1 SGHDT and CDR2 YYEEEE come from the germline V gene. The CDR3 has 17 amino acids. This CDR3 is CASSLASGTSRANVLTF. The CDR3 DNA reads TGTGCCAGCAGCTTGGCTAGCGGGACCTCTAGAGCCAACGTCCTGACTTTC.

J is TRBJ2-2 and V is TRBV25-1, with 8 bases fitting TRBD2. CDR1 and CDR2 (germline): MGHDK, SYGVNS. V was pared by 4 bases and J by 2 bases, with 3 bases of the junction left unmatched. The CDR3 runs to 15 residues. CDR3 sequence (DNA): TGTGCCAGCAGTGGGCTAGCGGGTAACACCGGGGAGCTGTTTTTT. Translating gives CASSGLAGNTGELFF.

J is TRBJ2-5 and V is TRBV20-1, with 11 bases that match TRBD2. J gave up 11 bases and V 3 bases, and 17 bases lay outside the gene matches. The CDR3 consists of 16 residues. Germline CDR1 reads DFQATT; CDR2 reads SNEGSKA (reference sequence). This chain's CDR3 is CSASGIRGLAVNEQYF. In nucleotides, the CDR3 is TGCAGTGCTAGCGGGATACGGGGACTAGCGGTTAATGAGCAGTACTTC.

The J gene is TRBJ2-5, the V gene TRBV2; 8 positions match TRBD2. The CDR3 consists of 13 residues. Germline lookup yields CDR1 SNHLY and CDR2 FYNNEI. V lost 8 bases to trimming and J lost 4 bases; unmatched junction nucleotides: 6. In DNA form, the CDR3 reads TGTGCCAGCGTTACGGCGGGGGGAGAGACCCAGTACTTC. Amino acid sequence: CASVTAGGETQYF.

Remarks on this clonotype: A read error is possible here, since a much larger clone lies one base away. V usage is TRBV18 and J usage is TRBJ2-5; D is unresolved. Trimming stripped 2 bases from V and 2 bases from J, with 6 bases between. The CDR3 covers 13 residues. CDR1 KGHSH and CDR2 LQKENI come from the germline V gene. In DNA form, the CDR3 reads TGTGCCAGCTCACCATCTGGACAAGAGACCCAGTACTTC. Translation: CASSPSGQETQYF.

J is TRBJ2-5 and V is TRBV6-6, with TRBD2 matching 8 bases. The CDR3 runs to 13 residues. The junction had 7 bases not matched to a gene; V was cut back by 8 bases and J by 5 bases. Germline CDR1 MNHNY, CDR2 SVGAGI (reference sequence). The CDR3 region is CASLGRGPETQYF. The CDR3 nucleotides are TGTGCCAGCCTCGGGAGGGGCCCGGAGACCCAGTACTTC.

The CDR3 protein is CATSDRDASSYNEQFF. The CDR3 DNA is TGTGCCACCAGTGACCGGGACGCTAGCTCCTACAATGAGCAGTTCTTC. V gene TRBV24-1 combines with J gene TRBJ2-1, with D perhaps TRBD1 or TRBD2 (5 bases each). Trimming took 4 bases from V and 0 from J, leaving 12 bases between them. Germline values: CDR1 KGHDR, CDR2 SFDVKD. This CDR3 region has 16 residues.

The chain employs TRBV10-3 and TRBJ2-7, with 14 bases matching TRBD2. CDR1 is ENHRY, CDR2 SYGVKD, per germline. The CDR3 covers 17 residues. The V segment lost 4 bases and the J segment 4 bases; nucleotides outside the gene matches: 9. CDR3 loop: CAISAGLAGDARYEQYF. The CDR3 DNA sequence: TGTGCCATCAGTGCGGGACTAGCGGGAGACGCCAGGTACGAGCAGTACTTC.